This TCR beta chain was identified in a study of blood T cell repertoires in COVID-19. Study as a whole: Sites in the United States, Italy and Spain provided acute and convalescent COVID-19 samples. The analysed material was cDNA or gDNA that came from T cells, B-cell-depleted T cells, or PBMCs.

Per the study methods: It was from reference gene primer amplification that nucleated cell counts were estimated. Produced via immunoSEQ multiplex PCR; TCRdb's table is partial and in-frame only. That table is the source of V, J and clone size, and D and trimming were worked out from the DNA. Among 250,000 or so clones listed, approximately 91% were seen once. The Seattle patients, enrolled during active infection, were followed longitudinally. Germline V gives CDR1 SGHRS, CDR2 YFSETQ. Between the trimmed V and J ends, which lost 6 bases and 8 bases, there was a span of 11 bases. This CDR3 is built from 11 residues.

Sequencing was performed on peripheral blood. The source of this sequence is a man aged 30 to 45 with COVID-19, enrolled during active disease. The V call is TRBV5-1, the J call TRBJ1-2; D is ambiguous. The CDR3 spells CASTFLRGYTF. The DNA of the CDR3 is TGCGCCAGCACCTTTCTTCGGGGCTACACCTTC.